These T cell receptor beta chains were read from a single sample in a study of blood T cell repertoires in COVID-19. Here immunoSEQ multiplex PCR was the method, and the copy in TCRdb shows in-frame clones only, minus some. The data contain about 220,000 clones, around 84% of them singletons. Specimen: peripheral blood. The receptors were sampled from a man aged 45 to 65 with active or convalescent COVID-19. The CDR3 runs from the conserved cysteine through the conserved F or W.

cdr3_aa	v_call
CASRRQGLSYNEQFF	TRBV27
CAASHGQGRGSNQPQHF	TRBV28
CASITAPLGYNSPLHF	TRBV10-2
CASSRGGLASDTQYF	TRBV11-2
CAISDSTRQYF	TRBV10-3
CASSWLAGVPETQYF	TRBV27
CASSLGPGENEQFF	TRBV5-4
CASFRALNTGELFF	TRBV2
CSVGLTEAFF	TRBV20-1
CASSGLADEQFF	TRBV2
CASSFVAGEADTQYF	TRBV5-1
CASSSPAQLNEKLFF	TRBV19
CASSYGGLANYNEQFF	TRBV6-6
CASSLAANEKLFF	TRBV28
CASSNSGGSSYNEQFF	TRBV27
CASSLRQGGNTIYF	TRBV3-1/TRBV3-2
CASSQGGRVNEKLFF	TRBV4-2